This is a list of T cell receptor beta chains from one sample in a study of beta chain features in type 1 diabetes. Profiling relied on immunoSEQ multiplex PCR, and the TCRdb table lists in-frame clones only, not all of them. The sample shows more than 250,000 clones, 24% of them seen only once. Sequencing was done on a sample of naive CD4+ T cells from blood. These receptors came from a woman aged 25-40 years with type 1 diabetes. Both conserved end residues are part of each CDR3. Each record gives: V gene, J gene, D gene, clone size, CDR3 DNA, CDR3 protein. A D gene is named only where the DNA matches it firmly. A row's size may be missing; if present it is once, few, many or a size class.

V gene: TRBV7-9; J gene: TRBJ2-1; D gene: NA; clone size: few; CDR3 DNA: TGTGCCAGCAGCCTCACCGGGGTCGGGGGCAATGAGCAGTTCTTC; CDR3 protein: CASSLTGVGGNEQFF
V gene: TRBV18; J gene: TRBJ2-1; D gene: NA; clone size: NA; CDR3 DNA: TGTGCCAGCTCACTGCGGGACAATGAGCAGTTCTTC; CDR3 protein: CASSLRDNEQFF
V gene: TRBV29-1; J gene: TRBJ1-2; D gene: NA; clone size: few; CDR3 DNA: TGCAGCGTCGATAGGATCCAGGGGATCTATGGCTACACCTTC; CDR3 protein: CSVDRIQGIYGYTF
V gene: TRBV29-1; J gene: TRBJ1-1; D gene: TRBD1; clone size: few; CDR3 DNA: TGCAGCGCCACAGTGGGCAGGGGGCTCACTGAAGCTTTCTTT; CDR3 protein: CSATVGRGLTEAFF
V gene: TRBV18; J gene: TRBJ1-2; D gene: NA; clone size: few; CDR3 DNA: TGTGCCAGCTCACCACCCGAGGACTATGGCTACACCTTC; CDR3 protein: CASSPPEDYGYTF
V gene: TRBV15; J gene: TRBJ2-7; D gene: NA; clone size: few; CDR3 DNA: TGTGCCACCAGCAGACGCGACAGGCACGAGCAGTACTTC; CDR3 protein: CATSRRDRHEQYF
V gene: TRBV5-6; J gene: TRBJ2-7; D gene: TRBD1; clone size: NA; CDR3 DNA: TGTGCCAGCAGCCCCCTATACAGGGGAAGATTGTACGAGCAGTACTTC; CDR3 protein: CASSPLYRGRLYEQYF
V gene: TRBV15; J gene: TRBJ1-5; D gene: TRBD1; clone size: few; CDR3 DNA: TGTGCCACCAGCAGAGTTAAGGGACAGGGTTGGCCCCAGCATTTT; CDR3 protein: CATSRVKGQGWPQHF
V gene: TRBV5-1; J gene: TRBJ1-4; D gene: NA; clone size: NA; CDR3 DNA: TGCGCCAGCAGCTTGGAGGCGGTAAATGAAAAACTGTTTTTT; CDR3 protein: CASSLEAVNEKLFF
V gene: TRBV18; J gene: TRBJ2-7; D gene: NA; clone size: NA; CDR3 DNA: TGTGCCAGCTCACAAGAGTACGAGCAGTACTTC; CDR3 protein: CASSQEYEQYF
V gene: TRBV18; J gene: TRBJ1-1; D gene: NA; clone size: few; CDR3 DNA: TGTGCCAGCTCACCGCGAGACACTGAAGCTTTCTTT; CDR3 protein: CASSPRDTEAFF
V gene: TRBV19; J gene: TRBJ2-7; D gene: TRBD1; clone size: NA; CDR3 DNA: TGTGCCAGTAGTAAAGAGGACAGGGCCTCCTACGAGCAGTACTTC; CDR3 protein: CASSKEDRASYEQYF
V gene: TRBV27; J gene: TRBJ2-1; D gene: TRBD1; clone size: NA; CDR3 DNA: TGTGCCAGCAGTACGTATAAAGGGACAGGGGAATTCTTC; CDR3 protein: CASSTYKGTGEFF
V gene: TRBV27; J gene: TRBJ1-3; D gene: TRBD1; clone size: NA; CDR3 DNA: TGTGCCAGCTCCCTCGGACAGGGTGGAAACACCATATATTTT; CDR3 protein: CASSLGQGGNTIYF
V gene: TRBV4-2; J gene: TRBJ1-4; D gene: NA; clone size: few; CDR3 DNA: TGTGCCAGCAGCCAAGATCAGGCAGATGTGGATGAAAAACTGTTTTTT; CDR3 protein: CASSQDQADVDEKLFF
V gene: TRBV4-1; J gene: TRBJ2-5; D gene: NA; clone size: NA; CDR3 DNA: TGCGCCAGCAGCCACAATAGCGTACAGGAGACCCAGTACTTC; CDR3 protein: CASSHNSVQETQYF
V gene: TRBV5-1; J gene: TRBJ2-3; D gene: NA; clone size: few; CDR3 DNA: TGCGCCAGCAGCTTGGCTGTCAGGGGAAGAACAGATACGCAGTATTTT; CDR3 protein: CASSLAVRGRTDTQYF
V gene: TRBV15; J gene: TRBJ1-4; D gene: NA; clone size: NA; CDR3 DNA: TGTGCCACCAGCAGAGGGGGGGGTTTCGAAAAACTGTTTTTT; CDR3 protein: CATSRGGGFEKLFF
V gene: TRBV4-1; J gene: TRBJ2-7; D gene: NA; clone size: few; CDR3 DNA: TGCGCCAGCAGCCCCACTGACAGGCTGAACTCCTACGAGCAGTACTTC; CDR3 protein: CASSPTDRLNSYEQYF
V gene: TRBV30; J gene: TRBJ2-1; D gene: NA; clone size: NA; CDR3 DNA: NA; CDR3 protein: CAWSVGQGSYNERFF
V gene: TRBV13; J gene: TRBJ2-7; D gene: TRBD1; clone size: NA; CDR3 DNA: TGTGCCAGCAGCTTGGGACAGGATTTGAGGATATCGTACGAGCAGTACTTC; CDR3 protein: CASSLGQDLRISYEQYF
V gene: TRBV5-1; J gene: TRBJ2-1; D gene: TRBD2; clone size: few; CDR3 DNA: TGCGCCAGCAGTTATTCCGGGACTAGCGTCTACAATGAGCAGTTCTTC; CDR3 protein: CASSYSGTSVYNEQFF
V gene: TRBV10-2; J gene: TRBJ2-7; D gene: NA; clone size: few; CDR3 DNA: TGCGCCAGCAGCCCCAGGACAGCGTACGAGCAGTACTTC; CDR3 protein: CASSPRTAYEQYF
V gene: TRBV5-1; J gene: TRBJ1-2; D gene: NA; clone size: NA; CDR3 DNA: TGCGCCAGCAGCTTGGCCGGCAGGGCAGACTATGGCTACACCTTC; CDR3 protein: CASSLAGRADYGYTF
V gene: TRBV29-1; J gene: TRBJ2-4; D gene: TRBD1; clone size: few; CDR3 DNA: TGCAGCGCAAGGACAGGGCTGATGGACATTCAGTACTTC; CDR3 protein: CSARTGLMDIQYF
V gene: TRBV29-1; J gene: TRBJ2-1; D gene: NA; clone size: NA; CDR3 DNA: TGCAGCGTTGGGAATCGGAGGAACAATGAGCAGTTCTTC; CDR3 protein: CSVGNRRNNEQFF
V gene: TRBV5-4; J gene: TRBJ1-1; D gene: TRBD1; clone size: few; CDR3 DNA: TGTGCCAGCAGCCGTGGACAGGGAGAAAACACTGAAGCTTTCTTT; CDR3 protein: CASSRGQGENTEAFF
V gene: TRBV5-4; J gene: TRBJ1-1; D gene: TRBD1; clone size: few; CDR3 DNA: TGTGCCAGCAGCTTGAAAACAGGGGAAACTGAAGCTTTCTTT; CDR3 protein: CASSLKTGETEAFF
V gene: TRBV7-9; J gene: TRBJ2-1; D gene: NA; clone size: NA; CDR3 DNA: TGTGCCGCTACCAACAGGGAGCTTTTCTCGAATGAGCAGTTCTTC; CDR3 protein: CAATNRELFSNEQFF
V gene: TRBV6-5; J gene: TRBJ1-5; D gene: TRBD1; clone size: few; CDR3 DNA: TGTGCCAGCAGCTACTACAGGGGACGTCAGCCCCAGCATTTT; CDR3 protein: CASSYYRGRQPQHF
V gene: TRBV27; J gene: TRBJ2-6; D gene: NA; clone size: NA; CDR3 DNA: TGTGCCAGCAGTTTTAAGGGGTCCGGGGCCAACGTCCTGACTTTC; CDR3 protein: CASSFKGSGANVLTF
V gene: TRBV9; J gene: TRBJ2-1; D gene: NA; clone size: NA; CDR3 DNA: TGTGCCAGCAGCGTAGCCCAGATGAACTACAATGAGCAGTTCTTC; CDR3 protein: CASSVAQMNYNEQFF
V gene: TRBV6-5; J gene: TRBJ1-1; D gene: NA; clone size: NA; CDR3 DNA: TGTGCCAGCAGTTACGGCGGGGAAGGAGGAACTGAAGCTTTCTTT; CDR3 protein: CASSYGGEGGTEAFF
V gene: TRBV4-1; J gene: TRBJ2-1; D gene: TRBD1; clone size: NA; CDR3 DNA: TGCGCCAGCAGCTTAGACAGGGGGAGGGTAGGCGATGAGCAGTTCTTC; CDR3 protein: CASSLDRGRVGDEQFF
V gene: TRBV10-3; J gene: TRBJ2-1; D gene: NA; clone size: NA; CDR3 DNA: TGTGCCAACGGCTACGGGGTTGAGCAGTTCTTC; CDR3 protein: CANGYGVEQFF
V gene: TRBV9; J gene: TRBJ2-5; D gene: NA; clone size: NA; CDR3 DNA: TGTGCCAGCAGCGTAGTTTCGGCGAGAGGTCAAGAGACCCAGTACTTC; CDR3 protein: CASSVVSARGQETQYF
V gene: TRBV7-6; J gene: TRBJ2-5; D gene: TRBD2; clone size: NA; CDR3 DNA: TGTGCCAGCAGCTGGACTAGCGGGGGCCAAGAGACCCAGTACTTC; CDR3 protein: CASSWTSGGQETQYF
V gene: TRBV5-1; J gene: TRBJ2-7; D gene: NA; clone size: NA; CDR3 DNA: TGCGCCAGCAGCTTGGCAGGGCCTGAGCAGTACTTC; CDR3 protein: CASSLAGPEQYF
V gene: TRBV2; J gene: TRBJ2-3; D gene: TRBD2; clone size: few; CDR3 DNA: TGTGCCAGCAGGCCCCGACTAGCCACAGATACGCAGTATTTT; CDR3 protein: CASRPRLATDTQYF
V gene: TRBV18; J gene: TRBJ2-7; D gene: TRBD2; clone size: few; CDR3 DNA: TGTGCCAGCTCATCCGGGACGGCGGGAGACGAGCAGTACTTC; CDR3 protein: CASSSGTAGDEQYF
V gene: TRBV7-2; J gene: TRBJ2-3; D gene: TRBD2; clone size: few; CDR3 DNA: TGTGCCAGCAGCTTAGGCCCAGCGGGAGGAACAGATACGCAGTATTTT; CDR3 protein: CASSLGPAGGTDTQYF
V gene: TRBV18; J gene: TRBJ2-7; D gene: NA; clone size: NA; CDR3 DNA: TGTGCCAGCTCACCACCGAACACCCAAACCTACGAGCAGTACTTC; CDR3 protein: CASSPPNTQTYEQYF
V gene: TRBV29-1; J gene: TRBJ1-2; D gene: NA; clone size: NA; CDR3 DNA: TGCAGCGTTTATACAGGCTATGGCTACACCTTC; CDR3 protein: CSVYTGYGYTF
V gene: TRBV27; J gene: TRBJ2-7; D gene: NA; clone size: few; CDR3 DNA: TGTGCCAGCAGTGATACGGGATACTACTACGAGCAGTACTTC; CDR3 protein: CASSDTGYYYEQYF
V gene: TRBV30; J gene: TRBJ2-1; D gene: TRBD1; clone size: NA; CDR3 DNA: TGTGCCTGGAGCTCGACAGGGGACGGGCAGTTCTTC; CDR3 protein: CAWSSTGDGQFF
V gene: TRBV9; J gene: TRBJ2-1; D gene: NA; clone size: NA; CDR3 DNA: TGTGCCAGCAGCGTAGCTACGGGGGGCTCTTATAATGAGCAGTTCTTC; CDR3 protein: CASSVATGGSYNEQFF
V gene: TRBV28; J gene: TRBJ2-3; D gene: NA; clone size: few; CDR3 DNA: TGTGCCAGCAGTTTAACGTGGGACTTTCTCTCGGAATATACGCAGTATTTT; CDR3 protein: CASSLTWDFLSEYTQYF
V gene: TRBV27; J gene: TRBJ2-2; D gene: NA; clone size: NA; CDR3 DNA: TGTGCCAGCAGACAGCCGAACACCGGGGAGCTGTTTTTT; CDR3 protein: CASRQPNTGELFF
V gene: TRBV11-1; J gene: TRBJ2-5; D gene: NA; clone size: few; CDR3 DNA: TGTGCCAGCAGCGCGACAGGAAACCTAGAGACCCAGTACTTC; CDR3 protein: CASSATGNLETQYF
V gene: TRBV27; J gene: TRBJ2-2; D gene: NA; clone size: few; CDR3 DNA: TGTGCCAGCAGCCTTCTAGTGCCCGGGGAGCTGTTTTTT; CDR3 protein: CASSLLVPGELFF
V gene: TRBV28; J gene: TRBJ2-7; D gene: NA; clone size: NA; CDR3 DNA: TGTGCCAGCAGTTCCCCCCCGGACACCTCCTACGAGCAGTACTTC; CDR3 protein: CASSSPPDTSYEQYF
V gene: TRBV28; J gene: TRBJ2-1; D gene: TRBD2; clone size: few; CDR3 DNA: TGTGCCAGCAGTTCGGCTAGCGGGCCAACCGAGCAGTTCTTC; CDR3 protein: CASSSASGPTEQFF
V gene: TRBV14; J gene: TRBJ2-6; D gene: NA; clone size: few; CDR3 DNA: TGTGCCAGCAGCCAAGGTCGGCAGGGCCGCTCTGGGGCCAACGTCCTGACTTTC; CDR3 protein: CASSQGRQGRSGANVLTF
V gene: TRBV9; J gene: TRBJ2-1; D gene: NA; clone size: few; CDR3 DNA: TGTGCCAGCAGCGTAGGTCTAGACTCCTACAATGAGCAGTTCTTC; CDR3 protein: CASSVGLDSYNEQFF
V gene: TRBV29-1; J gene: TRBJ1-1; D gene: TRBD1; clone size: NA; CDR3 DNA: TGCAGCGCTGGACAGGGATTAGGCGCTGAAGCTTTCTTT; CDR3 protein: CSAGQGLGAEAFF
V gene: TRBV19; J gene: TRBJ1-1; D gene: TRBD1; clone size: NA; CDR3 DNA: TGTGCCAGTAGTACCAGGGGGCGTGGAACTGAAGCTTTCTTT; CDR3 protein: CASSTRGRGTEAFF
V gene: TRBV7-9; J gene: TRBJ2-3; D gene: NA; clone size: few; CDR3 DNA: TGTGCCAGCAGCTTAACGGGAGTAACAGATACGCAGTATTTT; CDR3 protein: CASSLTGVTDTQYF
V gene: TRBV6-5; J gene: TRBJ1-2; D gene: TRBD1; clone size: NA; CDR3 DNA: TGTGCCAGCAGTTACCATCGCGACAGGGATGGCTACACCTTC; CDR3 protein: CASSYHRDRDGYTF